Reported below is one T cell receptor (beta chain). Antigen unknown. These data are taken from a study of vaccination effects on CD4 cells after COVID-19. This table comes from immunoSEQ multiplex PCR, and its TCRdb copy is limited to in-frame clones, with some not included. The sample lists some 63,000 clones, under 85% occurring once. Regarding the study as a whole: Marked clonal contraction of infection- and vaccine-induced clones was seen late after vaccination.

Researchers isolated CD4+ T cells once roughly ten days of culture had elapsed. IL-2 medium supplanted half the medium on days 3 and 7. The trim removed 6 bases at V and 1 base at J, leaving 2 bases unmatched. The CDR3 is 14 amino acids. Germline lookup yields CDR1 SGHTS and CDR2 YDEGEE. The J gene is TRBJ2-1, the V gene TRBV5-8; 9 bases fit TRBD2. This specimen was CD4+ T cells from PBMCs cultured without peptide, taken before COVID-19 vaccination. This sequence was found in a human donor who had a prior SARS-CoV-2 infection. The CDR3, as DNA: TGTGCCAGCAATAGCGGGGGTTCCTACAATGAGCAGTTCTTC. Amino acid sequence: CASNSGGSYNEQFF.